This paragraph covers one TCR beta chain sequence. Using its own MiXCR run on the 5' RACE reads, TCRdb lists one record per CDR3 protein. The sample holds about 90,000 distinct CDR3 sequences; around 30% are singletons and the top ten take over 50%. This sample was included in a study of CD8 T cells in ankylosing spondylitis. Between the trimmed V and J ends, which lost 5 bases and 0 bases, there was a span of 11 bases. CDR3 length equals 15 residues. Germline-derived CDR1 and CDR2 are SGHTS and YDEGEE. The TCR was taken from a male donor with ankylosing spondylitis or in good health (not recorded which). Sequencing was performed on blood, either unsorted or a sorted T cell fraction (not recorded which). V is TRBV5-8 and J is TRBJ2-2, with D perhaps TRBD1 (6 bases). The CDR3, as DNA: TGTGCCAGCAGGCCAGGACAGACGAACACCGGGGAGCTGTTTTTT. Translating it yields CASRPGQTNTGELFF.